This T cell receptor (beta chain) is drawn from a study of PD-1 blockade in mismatch repair-deficient tumors. Study observations and caveats: Tumor-resident clones, often undetectable pretreatment in blood, expanded then contracted after pembrolizumab.

The TCR-sequenced patients were a few responders to pembrolizumab. Notes on this clone: Its antigen is unknown.

Profiling relied on immunoSEQ multiplex PCR, and the TCRdb table lists in-frame clones only, not all of them. The sample shows 100,000 to 150,000 clones, around nine tenths of them seen only once. J lost 4 bases, V lost 4 bases, and 5 bases had no gene match. The germline gives CDR1 SGHNT, CDR2 YYREEE (reference sequence). This CDR3 has 15 amino acids. The material sequenced was peripheral blood, taken just under 74 weeks after starting pembrolizumab. The V gene is TRBV5-4, the J gene TRBJ2-5; 12 nucleotides align to TRBD2. The source is an adult with mismatch repair-deficient cancer. CDR3 sequence: CASSASLAGGETQYF. In DNA form, the CDR3 reads TGTGCCAGCAGCGCCTCACTAGCGGGAGGAGAGACCCAGTACTTC.